A single sample is the source of the 19 T cell receptor beta chains below, sequenced in a study of glioma-infiltrating T cells. The iRepertoire nested amplicon-rescue multiplex PCR amplified TCR alpha and beta CDR3s from RNA. TCRdb recomputed calls from the multiplex PCR reads with MiXCR, one row per CDR3 protein. Here the sample spans under 200,000 distinct CDR3 sequences, 30% to 40% being singletons. Sequencing used glioma tissue, nonneoplastic brain tissue, or PBMCs (not recorded which). These TCRs come from a human donor with low-grade glioma or glioblastoma, undergoing nonglioma brain surgery, or in good health (not recorded which).

This clonotype was detected only once. With a much larger clone just one base away, this may be a read error. The chain has TRBV20-1 and TRBJ2-6; D is perhaps TRBD1 (6 bases). The CDR3 has 18 residues. Trimming pared 1 base from V and 1 base from J, leaving 17 bases between. CDR1 DFQATT and CDR2 SNEGSKA come from the germline V gene (reference sequence). The CDR3 region has the DNA TGCAGTGCTAGAGTAGATGACAGGTTTACTTCTGGGGCCAACGTCCTGACTTTC. This translates into CSARVDDRFTSGANVLTF.

This clonotype has a count of ten or more. The CDR3 nucleotides are TGTGCCAGCAGCTTAGGGACAGGGATGGAAGACGAGCAGTACTTC. Encoded protein: CASSLGTGMEDEQYF. The chain uses TRBV7-6 and TRBJ2-7; 8 bases are a match to TRBD1. Per germline, CDR1 SGHVS and CDR2 FNYEAQ. The CDR3 consists of 15 residues. The trim removed 1 base at V and 5 bases at J, leaving 7 bases unmatched.

This clonotype was recorded only once. The genes are TRBV20-1 and TRBJ2-5; 9 bases map to TRBD2. The CDR3 loop spans 16 amino acids. The ends lost 6 bases at V and 5 bases at J; junction bases unmatched: 16. Per germline, CDR1 DFQATT and CDR2 SNEGSKA (reference sequence). For the CDR3, the DNA is TGCAGTGCACTCGACTTACTAGCGGGCCCCGGGGAGACCCAGTACTTC. It encodes CSALDLLAGPGETQYF.

This clonotype was observed at least ten times. V and J are TRBV24-1 and TRBJ2-1; weak D call: TRBD2 (5 bases). V was shortened by 7 bases and J by 8 bases, with 17 bases between the two germline ends. Germline loops: CDR1 KGHDR, CDR2 SFDVKD. The CDR3 covers 14 residues. DNA of the CDR3: TGTGCCACCAGGGCCACGAGGTCGGAGGATGAGCAGTTCTTC. Translation gives CATRATRSEDEQFF.

This clonotype was detected many times. The chain couples TRBV20-1 to TRBJ2-7, with 10 bases fitting TRBD2. J lost 0 bases, V lost 8 bases, and 7 bases had no gene match. Germline V gives CDR1 DFQATT, CDR2 SNEGSKA (reference sequence). The CDR3 contains 14 residues. The CDR3 sequence is CSMLAGAPSYEQYF. The CDR3 nucleotides are TGCAGTATGCTAGCGGGAGCTCCCTCCTACGAGCAGTACTTC.

This clonotype has just a few counts. The chain combines TRBV3-1 with TRBJ2-7, with 11 bases that match TRBD2. The germline CDR1 and CDR2 sequences are LGHDT and YNNKEL (reference sequence). This CDR3 is built from 15 residues. Germline trimming cut 4 bases from V and 6 bases from J; bases unmatched to any gene: 8. The CDR3 here is CASSRLAGGPAEQYF. The CDR3 DNA reads as TGTGCCAGCAGCCGCCTAGCGGGAGGTCCCGCCGAGCAGTACTTC.

This clonotype showed up many times. This rearrangement joins TRBV2 to TRBJ2-5; no firm D call. This CDR3 contains 11 residues. V dropped 5 bases and J dropped 4 bases, with 5 bases sitting between them. Germline assignment: CDR1 SNHLY and CDR2 FYNNEI. The DNA of the CDR3 is TGTGCCAGCAGTTTCGGAGAGACCCAGTACTTC. It codes for CASSFGETQYF.

In its sample, this clonotype was seen many times. J is TRBJ2-7 and V is TRBV28, with D unclear. The ends were cut back, 1 base at V and 4 bases at J, with 8 bases in the middle. The CDR3 spans 13 residues. CDR1 and CDR2 from the germline V gene are MDHEN and SYDVKM. CDR3 loop: CASSLLGLYEQYF. The CDR3 region has the DNA TGTGCCAGCAGTTTATTAGGGCTGTACGAGCAGTACTTC. The full variable domain, in which reference TRBV28 and TRBJ2-7 provide the parts outside the CDR3, is DVKVTQSSRYLVKRTGEKVFLECVQDMDHENMFWYRQDPGLGLRLIYFSYDVKMKEKGDIPEGYSVSREKKERFSLILESASTNQTSMYLCASSLLGLYEQYFGPGTRLTVT.

The chain employs TRBV29-1 and TRBJ1-2, with D unclear. Trimming took 4 bases from V and 4 from J, leaving 16 bases between them. The CDR3 is made up of 14 amino acids. CDR1 is SQVTM, CDR2 ANQGSEA, per germline. CDR3 in DNA: TGCAGCGTTGTGGAATGCGGCACAGTCTATGGCTACACCTTC. Its protein is CSVVECGTVYGYTF.

In this sample, this clonotype turned up many times. The chain uses TRBV7-8 and TRBJ1-5; no definite D call. Germline CDR1 is SGHVS and CDR2 is FQNEAQ. The CDR3 has 13 residues. Trimming shortened V by 8 bases and J by 7 bases, and 15 bases separated the two germline ends. In nucleotides, the CDR3 is TGTGCCAGCGGCGATGGTGGAAGGCAGCCCCAGCATTTT. Its protein is CASGDGGRQPQHF.

This clonotype was picked up many times. The CDR3, as DNA: TGTGCCAGCAGCCCGATGGGGCCCTATGGCTACACCTTC. Amino acids: CASSPMGPYGYTF. The chain couples TRBV6-2 or TRBV6-3 to TRBJ1-2, with D possibly TRBD1 on 5 matching bases. V was cut by 6 bases and J by 4 bases, with 12 bases left in between. In germline, CDR1 is MNHEY, CDR2 SVGEGT. The CDR3 is 13 amino acids.

The chain combines TRBV18 with TRBJ2-7; 11 nucleotides match TRBD2. V lost 3 bases and J lost 2; bases outside the gene matches: 9. CDR3 length: 17 amino acids. Germline V lookup: CDR1 KGHSH, CDR2 LQKENI. The CDR3 protein is CASSPLLGTSGPYEQYF. CDR3 nucleotides: TGTGCCAGCTCACCTCTGCTAGGGACTAGCGGACCCTACGAGCAGTACTTC.

This clonotype has at least ten counts. The chain has TRBV5-1 and TRBJ2-5; TRBD2 matches at 13 bases. The CDR3 spans 15 residues. Germline CDR1 reads SGHRS; CDR2 reads YFSETQ. V dropped 4 bases and J dropped 4; count of bases not matched to a gene: 4. CDR3 region: CASSAGLAGVETQYF. The CDR3 DNA is TGCGCCAGCAGCGCCGGACTAGCGGGAGTAGAGACCCAGTACTTC.

This clonotype has ten or more counts. V and J are TRBV7-8 and TRBJ1-1; TRBD1 agrees at 11 bases. Germline values: CDR1 SGHVS, CDR2 FQNEAQ. The trim removed 7 bases at V and 7 bases at J, leaving 11 bases unmatched. CDR3 size: 15 residues. In DNA form, the CDR3 reads TGTGCCAGCAACCACAGGACAGGGGGCAAGGGTGAAGCTTTCTTT. It translates to CASNHRTGGKGEAFF.

This clonotype has a count of ten or more. CDR3 region: CATSGLLAGVTDTQYF. The CDR3 DNA follows: TGTGCCACCAGCGGGTTACTAGCGGGCGTGACAGATACGCAGTATTTT. This rearrangement joins TRBV15 to TRBJ2-3; 9 nucleotides agree with TRBD2. Germline V CDR1 and CDR2: LNHNV, YYDKDF (reference sequence). The CDR3 is made up of 16 amino acids. The ends lost 5 bases at V and 3 bases at J; junction bases unmatched: 9.

This clonotype occurred once. This rearrangement joins TRBV20-1 to TRBJ2-5; 8 bases line up with TRBD2. The CDR3 contains 12 residues. Germline CDR1 DFQATT, CDR2 SNEGSKA (reference sequence). V lost 3 bases, J lost 5 bases, and 2 bases stayed unmatched. The CDR3 bases are TGCAGTGCTAGGCCTAGCGGGGAGACCCAGTACTTC. Residues: CSARPSGETQYF.

V gene TRBV6-1 combines with J gene TRBJ2-7; TRBD2 might be the D (6 bases). Germline values: CDR1 MNHNS, CDR2 SASEGT. V shed 5 bases and J shed 4 bases, with 12 bases lying between them. There are 13 residues in the CDR3. The CDR3 spells CASSSPAGYEQYF. Written as DNA, the CDR3 is TGTGCCAGCAGTTCACCCGCGGGGTACGAGCAGTACTTC.

In this sample, this clonotype turned up once. Relative to the germline gene, one junction end is altered; a read error may explain this. V usage is TRBV28 and J usage is TRBJ1-4; D uncertain. The CDR3 length is 13 residues. CDR1 MDHEN and CDR2 SYDVKM come from the germline V gene. CDR3 residues: CARGGLPNEKLVF. The CDR3 coding sequence is TGTGCCAGAGGCGGACTTCCGAATGAAAAACTGGTTTTT. Filled out from reference TRBV28 and TRBJ1-4, the complete variable domain reads DVKVTQSSRYLVKRTGEKVFLECVQDMDHENMFWYRQDPGLGLRLIYFSYDVKMKEKGDIPEGYSVSREKKERFSLILESASTNQTSMYLCARGGLPNEKLVFGSGTQLSVL.

This clonotype was seen ten or more times. Written as DNA, the CDR3 is TGTGCCAGTAGTATTATTGGACAGGCATACGAGCAGTACTTC. This sequence encodes CASSIIGQAYEQYF. The chain carries TRBV19 and TRBJ2-7; 7 nucleotides line up with TRBD1. With V trimmed by 3 bases and J by 4 bases, 6 bases remained unmatched. Germline lookup yields CDR1 LNHDA and CDR2 SQIVND (reference sequence). CDR3 length equals 14 residues.